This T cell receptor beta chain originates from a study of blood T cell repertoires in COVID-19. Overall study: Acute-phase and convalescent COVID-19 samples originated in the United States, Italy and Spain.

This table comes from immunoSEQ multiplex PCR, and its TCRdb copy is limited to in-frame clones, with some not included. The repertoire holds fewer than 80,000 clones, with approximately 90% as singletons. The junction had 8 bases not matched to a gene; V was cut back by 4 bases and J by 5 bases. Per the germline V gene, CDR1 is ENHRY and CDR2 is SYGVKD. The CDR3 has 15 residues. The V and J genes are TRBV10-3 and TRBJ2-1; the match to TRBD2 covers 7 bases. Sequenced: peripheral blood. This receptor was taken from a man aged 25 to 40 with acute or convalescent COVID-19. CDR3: CAISVFAGVDNEQFF. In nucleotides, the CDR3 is TGTGCCATCAGTGTGTTTGCGGGAGTAGACAATGAGCAGTTCTTC.